This T cell receptor beta chain appears in the sequencing data of a study of spatial heterogeneity in lung cancer. In the study overall: Sequences of the beta chain were consistently detected in greater numbers than alpha-chain sequences.

V dropped 3 bases and J dropped 5 bases, with 19 bases sitting between them. The CDR3 is 16 residues long. Germline loops: CDR1 SQVTM, CDR2 ANQGSEA. TCRdb ran MiXCR on the 5' RACE reads and lists one entry per CDR3 protein. The table shows some 41,000 distinct CDR3 sequences, with roughly a tenth occurring only once. Documented time point: blood at routine non-recurrence follow-up after resection. Unsorted whole RNA samples from tumor, nontumor lung or frozen PBMC were sequenced. This chain links TRBV29-1 with TRBJ2-2, with D perhaps being TRBD1 or TRBD2 (5 bases each). Sample: PBMCs, taken at follow-up. The sequence was obtained from a female donor with early-stage non-small cell lung cancer. The CDR3 DNA sequence: TGCAGCGTTGATGGCTTCGGGGCGAGGAGGACCGGGGAGCTGTTTTTT. Its translation is CSVDGFGARRTGELFF.